The 9 T cell receptor beta chains below come from one sample, sequenced in a study of OX40 agonist ivuxolimab in advanced cancers. Sequencing used immunoSEQ multiplex PCR; TCRdb keeps in-frame clones, though not all of them. The sample records around 140,000 clones, about 92% being singletons. This specimen consisted of CD4+ or CD8+ T cells sorted from blood, obtained in a trial of the OX40 agonist ivuxolimab. The receptor source for this set is an adult with an advanced solid tumor such as melanoma, head and neck, liver or kidney cancer.

The chain uses TRBV20-1 and TRBJ1-1, with D tentatively TRBD1 (6 bases). The CDR3 sequence is 11 residues long. Germline V gene data show CDR1 as DFQATT and CDR2 as SNEGSKA (reference sequence). Trimming removed 7 bases at V and 1 base at J, with 7 bases between. The CDR3 bases are TGCAGTGAGACAGGGAACACTGAAGCTTTCTTT. Translation gives CSETGNTEAFF.

The chain couples TRBV13 to TRBJ2-1; 9 bases are shared with TRBD1. The germline gives CDR1 PRHDT, CDR2 FYEKMQ (reference sequence). The V segment lost 1 base and the J segment 7 bases; nucleotides outside the gene matches: 8. This CDR3 comprises 16 residues. This CDR3 reads CASSLAAGQGRNEQFF. CDR3 bases: TGTGCCAGCAGCTTAGCCGCGGGACAGGGTCGGAATGAGCAGTTCTTC.

V usage is TRBV6-1 and J usage is TRBJ1-6; possibly TRBD1 for D (5 bases). V was shortened by 0 bases and J by 7 bases, with 10 bases between the two germline ends. The CDR3 loop spans 15 amino acids. Germline loops: CDR1 MNHNS, CDR2 SASEGT. CDR3 sequence (DNA): TGTGCCAGCAGTGAAGCTGCAGGGAGGAATTCACCCCTCCACTTT. Residues: CASSEAAGRNSPLHF.

The CDR3 sequence is CASSDTKRGLGANVLTF. The CDR3, as DNA: TGTGCCAGCAGTGACACTAAAAGGGGGCTTGGGGCCAACGTCCTGACTTTC. V and J are TRBV25-1 and TRBJ2-6, with 7 positions matching TRBD1. This CDR3 has 17 residues. CDR1 is MGHDK and CDR2 is SYGVNS in the germline V gene. The trim removed 3 bases at V and 3 bases at J, leaving 8 bases unmatched.

CDR3: CASRSNSNSPLHF. CDR3 coding DNA: TGTGCCAGCAGATCTAACAGCAATTCACCCCTCCACTTT. This chain uses TRBV6-1 with TRBJ1-6; D uncertain. The CDR3 is 13 residues long. Trimming stripped 6 bases from V and 7 bases from J, with 10 bases between. From germline, CDR1 is MNHNS and CDR2 SASEGT.

This clone was observed once. The chain links TRBV5-1 to TRBJ2-5, with D tentatively TRBD2 (6 bases). This CDR3 has 18 residues. Trimming left V 1 base short and J 2 bases short, with 21 bases between. Germline V lookup: CDR1 SGHRS, CDR2 YFSETQ. Here the CDR3 reads CASSLMWDGKGRQETQYF. In nucleotides, the CDR3 is TGCGCCAGCAGCTTGATGTGGGATGGGAAGGGGAGGCAAGAGACCCAGTACTTC.

V is TRBV9 and J is TRBJ1-3, with TRBD1 as a possible D gene (5 bases). From germline, CDR1 is SGDLS and CDR2 YYNGEE. With 1 base removed from V and 0 bases from J, the gap between germline ends came to 8 bases. CDR3 length equals 15 residues. CDR3 sequence (DNA): TGTGCCAGCAGCGTACAGGGAAGCTCTGGAAACACCATATATTTT. This translates into CASSVQGSSGNTIYF.

V usage is TRBV10-1 and J usage is TRBJ2-3; D perhaps matches TRBD2 (6 bases). The V and J ends lost 4 bases and 0 bases respectively, with 14 bases between them. The CDR3 contains 16 residues. CDR1 and CDR2 (germline): WNHNN, SYGVQD (reference sequence). CDR3 bases: TGCGCCAGCAGTGGGGGAGGAACTACTAGCACAGATACGCAGTATTTT. Translating gives CASSGGGTTSTDTQYF.

This clone has a single count. This chain links TRBV2 with TRBJ1-4; tentatively, D is TRBD1 (5 bases). Germline-derived CDR1 and CDR2 are SNHLY and FYNNEI. This CDR3 is built from 15 residues. Trimming pared 4 bases from V and 8 bases from J, leaving 17 bases between. In nucleotides, the CDR3 is TGTGCCAGCAGTGTGGTGGAGGGGATAAGGGAAAAACTGTTTTTT. Residues: CASSVVEGIREKLFF.